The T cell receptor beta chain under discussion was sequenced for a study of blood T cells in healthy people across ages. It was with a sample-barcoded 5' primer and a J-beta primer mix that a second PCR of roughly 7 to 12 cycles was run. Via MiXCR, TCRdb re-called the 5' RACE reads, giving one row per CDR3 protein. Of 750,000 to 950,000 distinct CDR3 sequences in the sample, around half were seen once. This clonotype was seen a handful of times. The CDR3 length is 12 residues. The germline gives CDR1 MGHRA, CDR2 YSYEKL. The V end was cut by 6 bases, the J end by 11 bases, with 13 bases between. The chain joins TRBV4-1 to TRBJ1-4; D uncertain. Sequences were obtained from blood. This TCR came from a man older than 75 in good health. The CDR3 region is CASRGLMGKLFF. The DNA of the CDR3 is TGCGCCAGCAGAGGGTTAATGGGGAAACTGTTTTTT.